This is a list of T cell receptor beta chains from one sample in a study of blood T cell repertoires in COVID-19. The protocol was immunoSEQ multiplex PCR, while the TCRdb copy is restricted to in-frame clones and leaves out a portion. The data hold about 300,000 clones, with 70% to 90% observed a single time. The sample consisted of PBMCs or T cells enriched from blood (not recorded which). The receptors shown here come from a woman in her 30s who had recovered from COVID-19. Both conserved end residues are part of each CDR3. D genes are given only for firm matches. Clone size, where shown, is once, few, many, or a class for clones that have expanded.

J | V | size | D | CDR3 | DNA
TRBJ1-1 | TRBV18 | - | - | CASSSGVRAEAFF | TGTGCCAGCTCCTCAGGGGTAAGAGCTGAAGCTTTCTTT
TRBJ2-1 | TRBV24-1 | - | TRBD2 | CATSDPQTSHEQFF | TGTGCCACCAGTGATCCCCAGACTAGCCATGAGCAGTTCTTC
TRBJ1-2 | TRBV7-9 | - | - | CASSLARGNRAYGYTF | TGTGCCAGCAGCTTAGCGAGGGGGAACAGGGCCTATGGCTACACCTTC
TRBJ1-2 | TRBV25-1 | - | - | CASNNERGGYTF | TGTGCCAGCAACAACGAGCGGGGTGGCTACACCTTC
TRBJ2-1 | TRBV27 | - | TRBD2 | CASRTSGTTNEQFF | TGTGCCAGCAGGACTAGCGGGACAACCAATGAGCAGTTCTTC
TRBJ1-2 | TRBV30 | - | - | CAWSADGGLYGYTF | TGTGCCTGGAGTGCTGATGGGGGCCTTTATGGCTACACCTTC
TRBJ1-1 | TRBV5-1 | - | - | CASSLYEGASTEAFF | TGCGCCAGCAGCCTATACGAAGGGGCGAGCACTGAAGCTTTCTTT
TRBJ1-5 | TRBV19 | - | - | CASSWTNSNQPQHF | TGTGCCAGTAGCTGGACAAATAGCAATCAGCCCCAGCATTTT
TRBJ2-1 | TRBV7-6 | - | TRBD2 | CASSSSGKRDEQFF | TGTGCCAGCAGCTCTAGCGGGAAGCGCGATGAGCAGTTCTTC
TRBJ2-6 | TRBV27 | - | TRBD1 | CASSYRWGQGVAGANVLTF | TGTGCCAGCAGTTACCGGTGGGGACAGGGGGTGGCGGGGGCCAACGTCCTGACTTTC
TRBJ1-2 | TRBV30 | once | - | CAWSALYGYTF | TGTGCCTGGAGTGCCCTATATGGCTACACCTTC
TRBJ1-2 | TRBV19 | once | TRBD1 | CASSDRTGSGYGYTF | TGTGCCAGTAGCGACAGGACAGGTTCTGGGTATGGCTACACCTTC
TRBJ1-2 | TRBV5-1 | - | TRBD1 | CASSWPTGGADGYTF | TGCGCCAGCAGCTGGCCTACAGGGGGCGCGGATGGCTACACCTTC
TRBJ1-2 | TRBV7-6 | - | TRBD1 | CASSLGSPGQEWGSNYGYTF | TGTGCCAGCAGCTTAGGGTCCCCCGGACAGGAGTGGGGCTCCAACTATGGCTACACCTTC
TRBJ2-1 | TRBV29-1 | once | - | CSVGRYNEQFF | TGCAGCGTTGGGAGGTACAATGAGCAGTTCTTC
TRBJ1-1 | TRBV13 | - | - | CASSSQGPEAFF | TGTGCCAGCAGCTCGCAGGGCCCTGAAGCTTTCTTT
TRBJ1-1 | TRBV11-2 | - | - | CASSFPRNTEAFF | TGTGCCAGCAGCTTCCCGCGGAACACTGAAGCTTTCTTT
TRBJ2-3 | TRBV11-2 | few | - | CASSSTRGRVSSDTQYF | TGTGCCAGCAGCTCGACGCGGGGCAGGGTGAGCTCCGATACGCAGTATTTT
TRBJ2-3 | TRBV5-1 | - | TRBD2 | CASSLGSGGTDTQYF | TGCGCCAGCAGCTTGGGCAGCGGGGGCACAGATACGCAGTATTTT
TRBJ1-5 | TRBV6-2/TRBV6-3 | once | - | CASSNAGSPGQHF | TGTGCCAGCAGTAATGCAGGGTCCCCGGGCCAGCATTTT
TRBJ2-2 | TRBV7-7 | - | - | CASSLGAGTGELFF | TGTGCTAGCAGCTTGGGGGCTGGCACCGGGGAGCTGTTTTTT
TRBJ1-2 | TRBV5-1 | - | - | CASSSSLTGLYGYTF | TGCGCCAGCAGCTCGAGCCTGACAGGCCTCTATGGCTACACCTTC
TRBJ2-3 | TRBV11-2 | - | TRBD2 | CASSSRRGGRSDTQYF | TGTGCCAGCAGCTCCCGTCGGGGGGGCCGATCAGATACGCAGTATTTT
TRBJ1-6 | TRBV25-1 | - | - | CASSESSGTPYSPLHF | TGTGCCAGCAGTGAATCGTCGGGGACTCCTTATTCACCCCTCCACTTT
TRBJ1-2 | TRBV19 | - | - | CASTTPRGSNYGYTF | TGTGCCAGTACCACCCCCCGTGGCTCCAACTATGGCTACACCTTC
TRBJ1-3 | TRBV12-5 | - | - | CASGLVLSSSGNTIYF | TGTGCTAGTGGTTTGGTATTGAGCTCCTCTGGAAACACCATATATTTT
TRBJ1-1 | TRBV13 | - | - | CASSLGREAEAFF | TGTGCCAGCAGCTTAGGCCGGGAGGCTGAAGCTTTCTTT